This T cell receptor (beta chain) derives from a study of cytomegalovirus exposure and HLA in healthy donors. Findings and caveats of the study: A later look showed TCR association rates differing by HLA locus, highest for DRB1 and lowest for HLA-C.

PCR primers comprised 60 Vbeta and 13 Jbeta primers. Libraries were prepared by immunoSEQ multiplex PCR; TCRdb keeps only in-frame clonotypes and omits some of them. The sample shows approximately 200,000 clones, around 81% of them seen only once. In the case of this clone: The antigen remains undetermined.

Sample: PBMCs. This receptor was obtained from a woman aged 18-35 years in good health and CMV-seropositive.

This chain's CDR3 is CASSVGHEYNEQFF. The DNA for the CDR3 is TGTGCCAGCAGTGTGGGACACGAGTACAATGAGCAGTTCTTC. This chain uses TRBV2 with TRBJ2-1; maybe TRBD1 (6 bases). The V and J ends lost 4 bases and 4 bases respectively, with 11 bases between them. The CDR3 runs 14 residues. CDR1 and CDR2 from the germline V gene are SNHLY and FYNNEI.